This T cell receptor beta chain was documented in a study of radiation and T cells in renal cell carcinoma. Documented time point: blood 2 weeks post-SBRT. Sample treatment: 15 Gy SBRT to primary tumor, nephrectomy 4 weeks later. The method was immunoSEQ multiplex PCR; TCRdb's version includes in-frame clones alone and lacks a portion of them. The repertoire holds 150,000 to 190,000 clones, roughly 89% seen once, with 10% to 15% in the top ten. V lost 3 bases to trimming and J lost 5 bases; unmatched junction nucleotides: 6. CDR1 and CDR2 (germline): WNHNN, SYGVQD (reference sequence). This CDR3 spans 15 amino acids.

The material sequenced was blood, taken from a patient whose treatment included radiotherapy and nephrectomy. V and J are TRBV10-1 and TRBJ2-2; 7 bases align to TRBD1. The TCR comes from a woman between 45 and 60 years old with renal cell carcinoma. The DNA for the CDR3 is TGCGCCAGCAGTGACCCAGGGGGAAAAACCGGGGAGCTGTTTTTT. Protein: CASSDPGGKTGELFF.